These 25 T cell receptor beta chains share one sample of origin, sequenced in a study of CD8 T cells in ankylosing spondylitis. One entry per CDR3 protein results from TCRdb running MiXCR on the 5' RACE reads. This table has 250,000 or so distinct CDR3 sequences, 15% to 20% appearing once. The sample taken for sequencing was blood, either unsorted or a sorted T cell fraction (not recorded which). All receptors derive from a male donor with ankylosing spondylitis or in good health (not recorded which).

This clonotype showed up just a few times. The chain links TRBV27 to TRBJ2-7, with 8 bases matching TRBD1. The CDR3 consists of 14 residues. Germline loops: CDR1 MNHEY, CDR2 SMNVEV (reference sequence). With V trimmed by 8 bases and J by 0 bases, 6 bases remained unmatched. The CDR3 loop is CASGTGVASYEQYF. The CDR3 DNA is TGTGCCAGCGGGACAGGTGTGGCCTCCTACGAGCAGTACTTC.

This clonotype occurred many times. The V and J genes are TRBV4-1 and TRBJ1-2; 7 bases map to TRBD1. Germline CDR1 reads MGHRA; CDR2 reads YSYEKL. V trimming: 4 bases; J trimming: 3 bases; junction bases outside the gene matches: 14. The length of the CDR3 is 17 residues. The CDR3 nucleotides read TGCGCCAGCAGCCGTGGGGCCAATACAGGGGTGGACTATGGCTACACCTTC. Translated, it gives CASSRGANTGVDYGYTF.

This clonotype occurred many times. The CDR3 sequence is CAIKGNRGTEAFF. For the CDR3, the DNA is TGTGCCATCAAGGGCAACCGGGGCACTGAAGCTTTCTTT. V and J are TRBV6-1 and TRBJ1-1; no reliable D call. Germline values: CDR1 MNHNS, CDR2 SASEGT. Trimming removed 10 bases at V and 4 bases at J, with 16 bases between. CDR3 length equals 13 residues.

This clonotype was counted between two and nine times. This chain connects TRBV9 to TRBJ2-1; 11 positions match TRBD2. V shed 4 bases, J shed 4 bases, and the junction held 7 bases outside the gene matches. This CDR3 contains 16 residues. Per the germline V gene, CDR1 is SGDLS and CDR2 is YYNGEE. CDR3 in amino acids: CASSPGGTSGYNEQFF. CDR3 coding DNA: TGTGCCAGCAGCCCTGGGGGGACTAGCGGATACAATGAGCAGTTCTTC.

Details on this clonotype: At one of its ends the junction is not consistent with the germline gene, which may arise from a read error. The CDR3 loop reads CGSSLSGRGELFF. CDR3 nucleotide sequence: TGTGGCAGCAGCTTAAGCGGGAGAGGGGAGCTGTTTTTT. This chain joins TRBV6-1 and TRBJ2-2, with 8 bases lining up with TRBD2. Germline-derived CDR1 and CDR2 are MNHNS and SASEGT. The CDR3 is 13 amino acids.

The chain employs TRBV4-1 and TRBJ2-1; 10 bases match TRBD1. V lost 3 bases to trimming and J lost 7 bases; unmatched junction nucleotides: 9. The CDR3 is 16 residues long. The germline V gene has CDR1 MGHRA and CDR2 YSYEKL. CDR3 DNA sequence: TGCGCCAGCAGCCAGAGTGACAGGGGGCTGGAAAATGAGCAGTTCTTC. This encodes CASSQSDRGLENEQFF.

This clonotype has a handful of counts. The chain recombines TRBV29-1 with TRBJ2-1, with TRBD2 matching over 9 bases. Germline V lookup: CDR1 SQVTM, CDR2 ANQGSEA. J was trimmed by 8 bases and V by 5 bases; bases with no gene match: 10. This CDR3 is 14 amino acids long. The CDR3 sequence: CSVPLAGQSDEQFF. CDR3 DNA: TGCAGCGTTCCACTAGCGGGCCAGAGCGATGAGCAGTTCTTC.

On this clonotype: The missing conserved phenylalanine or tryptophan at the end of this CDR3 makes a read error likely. The chain's CDR3 is CASSEGVTSGRYLSTDTQYL. As DNA, the CDR3 is TGTGCCAGCAGTGAAGGGGTAACTAGCGGGAGGTACCTAAGCACAGATACGCAGTATTTG. The rearrangement uses TRBV6-1 and TRBJ2-3; TRBD2 matches at 12 bases. The CDR3 sequence is 20 residues long. V lost 1 base and J lost 0; bases outside the gene matches: 11. Germline CDR1 reads MNHNS; CDR2 reads SASEGT.

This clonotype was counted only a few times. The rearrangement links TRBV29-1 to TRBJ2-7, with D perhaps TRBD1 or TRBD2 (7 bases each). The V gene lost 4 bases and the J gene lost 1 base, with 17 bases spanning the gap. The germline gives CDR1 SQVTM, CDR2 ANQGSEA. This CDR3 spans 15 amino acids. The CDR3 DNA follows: TGCAGCGTTGCAGGGGGGGGGTGGGTTTCCTACGAGCAGTACTTC. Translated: CSVAGGGWVSYEQYF.

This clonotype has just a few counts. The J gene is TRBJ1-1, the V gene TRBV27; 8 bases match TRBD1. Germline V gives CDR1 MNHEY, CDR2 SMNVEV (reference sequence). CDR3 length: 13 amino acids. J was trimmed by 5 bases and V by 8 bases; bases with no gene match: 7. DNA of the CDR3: TGTGCCAGCCTGACAGGGGAAAAAACTGAAGCTTTCTTT. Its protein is CASLTGEKTEAFF.

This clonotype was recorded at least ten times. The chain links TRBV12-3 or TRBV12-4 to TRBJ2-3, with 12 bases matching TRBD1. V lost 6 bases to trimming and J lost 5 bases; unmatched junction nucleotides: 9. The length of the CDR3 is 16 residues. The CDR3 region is CASRIRDRGQRDTQYF. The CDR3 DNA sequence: TGTGCCAGCAGGATCCGGGACAGGGGGCAAAGAGATACGCAGTATTTT.

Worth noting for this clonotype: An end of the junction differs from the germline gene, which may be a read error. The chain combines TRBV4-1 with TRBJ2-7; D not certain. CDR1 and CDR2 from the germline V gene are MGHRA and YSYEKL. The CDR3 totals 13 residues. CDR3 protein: CASSPLVSNEQYF. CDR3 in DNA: TGCGCCAGCAGCCCCCTCGTCTCCAACGAGCAGTACTTC.

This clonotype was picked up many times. CDR3 nucleotides: TGTGCCAGCAGCTTAGAGTCGGCGGCCCCTGAAGCTTTCTTT. Encoded protein: CASSLESAAPEAFF. The chain combines TRBV7-2 with TRBJ1-1; no clear D. Germline assignment: CDR1 SGHTA and CDR2 FQGNSA. The CDR3 sequence is 14 residues long. V dropped 1 base and J dropped 6 bases, with 12 bases sitting between them.

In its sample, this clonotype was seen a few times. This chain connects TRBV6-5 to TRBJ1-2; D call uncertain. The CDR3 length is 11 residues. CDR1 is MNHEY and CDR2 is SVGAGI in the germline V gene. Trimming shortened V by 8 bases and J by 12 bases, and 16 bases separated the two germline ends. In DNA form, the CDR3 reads TGTGCCAGCTCAGACTGGGTTAGAAACACCTTC. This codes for CASSDWVRNTF.

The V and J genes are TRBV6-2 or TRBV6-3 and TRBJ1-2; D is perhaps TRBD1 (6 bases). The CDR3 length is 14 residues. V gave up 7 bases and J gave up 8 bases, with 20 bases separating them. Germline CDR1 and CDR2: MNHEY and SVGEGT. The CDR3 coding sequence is TGTGCCAGCACTCCGGACAGCTTAGGCCCCGGCTACACCTTC. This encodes CASTPDSLGPGYTF.

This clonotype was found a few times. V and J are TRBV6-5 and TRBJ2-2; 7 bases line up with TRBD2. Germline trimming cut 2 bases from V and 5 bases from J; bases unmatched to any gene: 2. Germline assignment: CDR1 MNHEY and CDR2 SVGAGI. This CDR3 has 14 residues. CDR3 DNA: TGTGCCAGCAGTTACCCGGGGGGAACCGGGGAGCTGTTTTTT. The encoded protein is CASSYPGGTGELFF.

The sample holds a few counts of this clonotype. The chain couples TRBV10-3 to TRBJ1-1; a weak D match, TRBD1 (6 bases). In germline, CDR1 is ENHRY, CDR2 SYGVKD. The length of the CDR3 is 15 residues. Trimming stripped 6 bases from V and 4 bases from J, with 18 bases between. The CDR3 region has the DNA TGTGCCATCAGCGACGTACAGGGCGGGAGCACTGAAGCTTTCTTT. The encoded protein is CAISDVQGGSTEAFF.

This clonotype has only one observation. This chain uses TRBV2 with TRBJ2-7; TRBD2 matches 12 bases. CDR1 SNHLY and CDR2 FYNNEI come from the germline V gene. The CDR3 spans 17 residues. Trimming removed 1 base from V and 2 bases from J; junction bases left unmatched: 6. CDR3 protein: CASSEGSSGRAPYEQYF. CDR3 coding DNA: TGTGCCAGCAGTGAAGGGTCTAGCGGGAGGGCCCCCTACGAGCAGTACTTC.

The DNA of the CDR3 is TGCAGTGCTAGATCCACTTGGATCGGTGAGCAGTTCTTC. Residues: CSARSTWIGEQFF. The V and J genes are TRBV20-1 and TRBJ2-1; D is unclear. This CDR3 has 13 amino acids. V was trimmed by 2 bases and J by 9 bases, leaving 14 bases between them. Germline V gene lookup returns CDR1 DFQATT and CDR2 SNEGSKA (reference sequence).

The CDR3 bases are TGTGCCAGCAGTGAGGTCGGCGGGAGCAATCAGCCCCAGCATTTT. This sequence encodes CASSEVGGSNQPQHF. V and J are TRBV2 and TRBJ1-5; D call uncertain. CDR1 is SNHLY and CDR2 is FYNNEI in the germline V gene. The V end was cut by 3 bases, the J end by 1 base, with 10 bases between. The CDR3 runs 15 residues.

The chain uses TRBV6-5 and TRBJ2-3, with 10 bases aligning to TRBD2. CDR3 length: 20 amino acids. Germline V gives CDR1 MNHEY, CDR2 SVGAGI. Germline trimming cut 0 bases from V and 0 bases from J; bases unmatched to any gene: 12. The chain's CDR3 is CASSYSSNPRTSGSTDTQYF. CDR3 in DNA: TGTGCCAGCAGTTACTCGAGTAATCCACGGACTAGCGGTAGCACAGATACGCAGTATTTT.

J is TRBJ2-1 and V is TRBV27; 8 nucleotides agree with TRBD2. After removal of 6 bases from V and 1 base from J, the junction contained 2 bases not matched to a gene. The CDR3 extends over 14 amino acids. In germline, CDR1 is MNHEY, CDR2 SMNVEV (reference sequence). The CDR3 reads CASSGRESYNEQFF. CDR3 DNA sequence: TGTGCCAGCAGCGGGAGGGAGTCCTACAATGAGCAGTTCTTC.

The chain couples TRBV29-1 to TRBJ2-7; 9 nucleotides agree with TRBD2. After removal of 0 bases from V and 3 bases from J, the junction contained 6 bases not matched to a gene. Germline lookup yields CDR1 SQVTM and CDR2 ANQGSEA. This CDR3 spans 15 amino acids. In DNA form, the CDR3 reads TGCAGCGTTGAAGAAGTGGTTAGCGGGGGCTACGAGCAGTACTTC. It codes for CSVEEVVSGGYEQYF.

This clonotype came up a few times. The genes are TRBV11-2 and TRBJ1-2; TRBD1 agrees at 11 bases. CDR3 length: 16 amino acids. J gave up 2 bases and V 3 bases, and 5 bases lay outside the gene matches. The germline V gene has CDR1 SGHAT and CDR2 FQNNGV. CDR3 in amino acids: CASSFGQGALNYGYTF. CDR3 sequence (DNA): TGTGCCAGCAGCTTTGGACAGGGGGCTTTGAACTATGGCTACACCTTC.

DNA for the CDR3: TGCGCCAGCAGCTTAGCCCCGGGACAGGGCGACGAGCAGTACTTC. This codes for CASSLAPGQGDEQYF. The chain is built from TRBV5-1 and TRBJ2-7; 9 bases fit TRBD1. The CDR3 loop spans 15 amino acids. Germline-derived CDR1 and CDR2 are SGHRS and YFSETQ. V gave up 2 bases and J gave up 5 bases; unmatched junction bases: 8.